This TCR beta chain was recovered during a study of cytomegalovirus exposure and HLA in healthy donors. Study-wide points: Later analysis revealed greater clonal expansion in HLA-associated TCR beta chains than in equally common others. About 87% or about 30% of the time was how often most TCR beta V segments were productive, according to an earlier analysis. CMV serostatus was the sole immune exposure data available. What was likely a sequencing artifact was a cluster of highly shared sequence variants.

The CDR3 runs to 13 residues. In germline, CDR1 is SGHTA, CDR2 FQGNSA. The V gene end was trimmed by 8 bases and the J gene end by 4 bases; junction bases not matched to a gene: 6. Details on this clone: Its antigen is undetermined.

PCR was performed using 60 Vbeta and 13 Jbeta primers. The repertoire was sequenced with immunoSEQ multiplex PCR; TCRdb's copy has only in-frame clones and lacks some. The table lists 150,000 or so clones, approximately 70% of them singletons. The chain couples TRBV7-2 to TRBJ2-5, with 8 bases matching TRBD1. The sample consisted of PBMCs. The TCR was taken from a woman aged 18-29 years in good health and CMV-seronegative. The DNA of the CDR3 is TGTGCCAGCGGTGGGACAGGTGGAGAGACCCAGTACTTC. Its translation is CASGGTGGETQYF. Full variable domain (outside the CDR3, taken from reference TRBV7-2 and TRBJ2-5): GAGVSQSPSNKVTEKGKDVELRCDPISGHTALYWYRQSLGQGLEFLIYFQGNSAPDKSGLPSDRFSAERTGGSVSTLTIQRTQQEDSAVYLCASGGTGGETQYFGPGTRLLVL.